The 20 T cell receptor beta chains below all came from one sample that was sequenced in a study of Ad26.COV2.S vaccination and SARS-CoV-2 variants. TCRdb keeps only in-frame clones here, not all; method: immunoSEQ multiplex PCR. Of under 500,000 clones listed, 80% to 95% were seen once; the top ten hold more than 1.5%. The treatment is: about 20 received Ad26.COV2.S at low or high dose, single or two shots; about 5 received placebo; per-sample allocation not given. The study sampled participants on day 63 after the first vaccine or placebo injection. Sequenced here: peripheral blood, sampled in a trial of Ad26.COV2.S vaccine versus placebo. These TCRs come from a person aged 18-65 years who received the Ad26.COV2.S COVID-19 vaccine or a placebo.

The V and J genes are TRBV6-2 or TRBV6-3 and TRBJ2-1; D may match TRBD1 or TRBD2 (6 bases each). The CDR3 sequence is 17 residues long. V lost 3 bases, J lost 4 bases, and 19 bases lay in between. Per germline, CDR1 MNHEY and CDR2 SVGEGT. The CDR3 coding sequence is TGTGCCAGCAGTTATCTTCCGGGGGCCCGTCCATACAATGAGCAGTTCTTC. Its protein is CASSYLPGARPYNEQFF.

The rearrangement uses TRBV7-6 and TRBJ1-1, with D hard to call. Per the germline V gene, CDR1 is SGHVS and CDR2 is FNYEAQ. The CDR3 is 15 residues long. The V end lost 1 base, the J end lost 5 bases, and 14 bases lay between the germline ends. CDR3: CASSLEAGLVTEAFF. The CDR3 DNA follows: TGTGCCAGCAGCTTAGAGGCAGGATTAGTTACTGAAGCTTTCTTT.

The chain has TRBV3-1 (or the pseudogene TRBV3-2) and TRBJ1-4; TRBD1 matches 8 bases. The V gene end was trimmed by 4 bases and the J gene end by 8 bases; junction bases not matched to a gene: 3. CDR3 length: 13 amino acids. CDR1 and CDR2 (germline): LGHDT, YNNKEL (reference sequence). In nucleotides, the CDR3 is TGTGCCAGCAGCCCTGGACAGGGAGAAAAACTGTTTTTT. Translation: CASSPGQGEKLFF.

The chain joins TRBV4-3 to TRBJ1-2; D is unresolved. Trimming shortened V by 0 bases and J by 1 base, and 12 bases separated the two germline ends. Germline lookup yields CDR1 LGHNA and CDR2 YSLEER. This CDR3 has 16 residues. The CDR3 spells CASSQEVRGYNYGYTF. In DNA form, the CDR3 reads TGCGCCAGCAGCCAAGAGGTGCGAGGGTATAACTATGGCTACACCTTC.

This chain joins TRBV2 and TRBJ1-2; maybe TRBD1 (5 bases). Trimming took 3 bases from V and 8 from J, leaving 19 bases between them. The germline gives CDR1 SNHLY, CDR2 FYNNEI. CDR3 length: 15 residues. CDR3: CASSDVRARGGGYTF. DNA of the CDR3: TGTGCCAGCAGTGATGTAAGGGCTAGGGGAGGGGGCTACACCTTC.

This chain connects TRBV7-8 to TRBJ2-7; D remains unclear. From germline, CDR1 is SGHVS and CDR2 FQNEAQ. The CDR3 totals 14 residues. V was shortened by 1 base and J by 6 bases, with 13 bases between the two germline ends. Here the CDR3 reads CASSLVTPPSEQYF. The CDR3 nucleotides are TGTGCCAGCAGCTTAGTTACACCCCCGAGCGAGCAGTACTTC.

The CDR3 sequence is CASSPEGWTSGGETQYF. The DNA for the CDR3 is TGTGCCAGCAGCCCCGAAGGTTGGACTAGCGGGGGAGAGACCCAGTACTTC. This chain uses TRBV7-2 with TRBJ2-5, with 13 bases identical to TRBD2. After removal of 5 bases from V and 4 bases from J, the junction contained 10 bases not matched to a gene. CDR3 length: 17 residues. The germline gives CDR1 SGHTA, CDR2 FQGNSA.

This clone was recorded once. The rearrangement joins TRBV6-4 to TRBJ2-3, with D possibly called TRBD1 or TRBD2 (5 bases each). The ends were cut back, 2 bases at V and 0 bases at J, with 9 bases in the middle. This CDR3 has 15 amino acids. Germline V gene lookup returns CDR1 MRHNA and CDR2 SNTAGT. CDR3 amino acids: CASSDGTRSTDTQYF. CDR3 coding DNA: TGTGCCAGCAGTGACGGGACCCGGAGCACAGATACGCAGTATTTT.

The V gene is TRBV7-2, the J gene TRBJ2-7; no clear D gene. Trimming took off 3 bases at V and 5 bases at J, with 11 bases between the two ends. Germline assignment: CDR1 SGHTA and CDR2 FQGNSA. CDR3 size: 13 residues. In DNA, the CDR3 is TGTGCCAGCAGCTTCCCTCTACGTAACGAGCAGTACTTC. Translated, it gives CASSFPLRNEQYF.

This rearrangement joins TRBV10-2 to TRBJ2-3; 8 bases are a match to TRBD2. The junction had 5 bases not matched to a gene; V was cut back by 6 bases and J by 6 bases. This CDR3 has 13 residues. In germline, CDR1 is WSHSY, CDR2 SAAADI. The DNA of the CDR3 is TGCGCCAGCAGGTCGACTAGCGCGGATACGCAGTATTTT. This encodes CASRSTSADTQYF.

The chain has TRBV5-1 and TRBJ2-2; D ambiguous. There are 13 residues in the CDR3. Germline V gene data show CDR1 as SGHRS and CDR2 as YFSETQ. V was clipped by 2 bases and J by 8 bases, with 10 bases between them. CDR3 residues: CASSFPGRGELFF. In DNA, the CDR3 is TGCGCCAGCAGCTTTCCAGGAAGAGGGGAGCTGTTTTTT.

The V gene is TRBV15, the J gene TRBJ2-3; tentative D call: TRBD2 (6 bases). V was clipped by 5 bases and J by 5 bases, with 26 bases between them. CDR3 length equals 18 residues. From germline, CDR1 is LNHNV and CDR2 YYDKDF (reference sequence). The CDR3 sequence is CATSGFGGPGSGLDTQYF. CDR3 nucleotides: TGTGCCACCAGCGGCTTCGGAGGGCCAGGCTCCGGATTAGATACGCAGTATTTT.

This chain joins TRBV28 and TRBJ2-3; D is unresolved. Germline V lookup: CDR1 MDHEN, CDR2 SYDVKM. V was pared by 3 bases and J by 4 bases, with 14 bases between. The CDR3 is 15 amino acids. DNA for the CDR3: TGTGCCAGCAGTTTGGTTGCAGGAGATGCAGATACGCAGTATTTT. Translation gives CASSLVAGDADTQYF.

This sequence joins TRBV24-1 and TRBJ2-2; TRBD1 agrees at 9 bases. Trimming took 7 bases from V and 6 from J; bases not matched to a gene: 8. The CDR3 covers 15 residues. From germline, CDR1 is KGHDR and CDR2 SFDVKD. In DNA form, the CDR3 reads TGTGCCACCAGGCCCGGGACAGGGTTCGCCGGGGAGCTGTTTTTT. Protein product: CATRPGTGFAGELFF.

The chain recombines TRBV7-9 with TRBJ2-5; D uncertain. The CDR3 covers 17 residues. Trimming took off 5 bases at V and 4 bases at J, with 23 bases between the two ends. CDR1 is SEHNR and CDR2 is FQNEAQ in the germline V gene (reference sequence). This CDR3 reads CASSAPSPGFVGETQYF. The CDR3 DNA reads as TGTGCCAGCAGCGCACCGTCTCCGGGCTTTGTTGGAGAGACCCAGTACTTC.

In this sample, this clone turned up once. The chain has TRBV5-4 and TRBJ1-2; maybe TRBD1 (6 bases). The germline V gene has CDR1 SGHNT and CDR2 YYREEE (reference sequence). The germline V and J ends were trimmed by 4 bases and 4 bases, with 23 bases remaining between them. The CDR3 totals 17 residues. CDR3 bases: TGTGCCAGCAGCCCGGGAGGGGGGGCGCATCAGATCTATGGCTACACCTTC. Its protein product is CASSPGGGAHQIYGYTF. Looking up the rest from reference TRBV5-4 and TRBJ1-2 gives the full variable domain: ETGVTQSPTHLIKTRGQQVTLRCSSQSGHNTVSWYQQALGQGPQFIFQYYREEENGRGNFPPRFSGLQFPNYSSELNVNALELDDSALYLCASSPGGGAHQIYGYTFGSGTRLTVV.

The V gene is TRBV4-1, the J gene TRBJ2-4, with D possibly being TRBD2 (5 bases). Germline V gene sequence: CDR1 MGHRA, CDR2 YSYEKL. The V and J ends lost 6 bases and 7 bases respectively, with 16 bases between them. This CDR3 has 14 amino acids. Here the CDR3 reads CASSSPRDGNIQYF. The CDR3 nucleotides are TGCGCCAGCAGTTCCCCCCGGGATGGGAACATTCAGTACTTC.

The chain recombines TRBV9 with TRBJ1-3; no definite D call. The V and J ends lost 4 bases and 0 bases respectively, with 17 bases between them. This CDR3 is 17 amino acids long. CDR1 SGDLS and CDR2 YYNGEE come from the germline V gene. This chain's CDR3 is CASSPDYSHHSGNTIYF. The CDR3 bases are TGTGCCAGCAGCCCGGACTACAGCCACCACTCTGGAAACACCATATATTTT.

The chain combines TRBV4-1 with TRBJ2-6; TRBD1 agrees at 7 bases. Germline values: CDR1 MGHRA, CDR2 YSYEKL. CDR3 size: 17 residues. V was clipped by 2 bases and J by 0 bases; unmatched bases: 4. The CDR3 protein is CASSQTTGDSGANVLTF. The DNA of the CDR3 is TGCGCCAGCAGCCAAACAACAGGGGACTCTGGGGCCAACGTCCTGACTTTC.

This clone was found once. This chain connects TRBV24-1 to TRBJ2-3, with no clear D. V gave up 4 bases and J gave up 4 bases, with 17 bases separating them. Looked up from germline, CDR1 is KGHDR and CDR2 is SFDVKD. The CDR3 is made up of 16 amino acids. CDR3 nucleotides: TGTGCCACCAGTGACCCCCTCCCCGGGCAGGCAGATACGCAGTATTTT. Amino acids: CATSDPLPGQADTQYF.